This TCR beta chain stems from a study of OX40 agonist ivuxolimab in advanced cancers. Study summary: Patients received ivuxolimab, an agonistic anti-OX40 (CD134) antibody.

Comments on this clone: One junction end does not reproduce the germline sequence, and a read error may be involved.

TCRdb keeps only in-frame clones here, not all; method: immunoSEQ multiplex PCR. The data show over 80,000 clones, less than 85% seen once. The CDR3 has 15 amino acids. CDR1 MNHEY and CDR2 SVGAGI come from the germline V gene. Sample: CD4+ or CD8+ T cells sorted from blood, taken in a trial of the OX40 agonist ivuxolimab. The TCR sequence derives from an adult with an advanced solid tumor such as melanoma, head and neck, liver or kidney cancer. This sequence joins TRBV6-5 and TRBJ1-2; unclear D gene. Here the CDR3 reads CASSFQPGQPNGYAF. As DNA, the CDR3 is TGTGCCAGCAGTTTTCAACCGGGCCAGCCAAATGGCTACGCCTTC.